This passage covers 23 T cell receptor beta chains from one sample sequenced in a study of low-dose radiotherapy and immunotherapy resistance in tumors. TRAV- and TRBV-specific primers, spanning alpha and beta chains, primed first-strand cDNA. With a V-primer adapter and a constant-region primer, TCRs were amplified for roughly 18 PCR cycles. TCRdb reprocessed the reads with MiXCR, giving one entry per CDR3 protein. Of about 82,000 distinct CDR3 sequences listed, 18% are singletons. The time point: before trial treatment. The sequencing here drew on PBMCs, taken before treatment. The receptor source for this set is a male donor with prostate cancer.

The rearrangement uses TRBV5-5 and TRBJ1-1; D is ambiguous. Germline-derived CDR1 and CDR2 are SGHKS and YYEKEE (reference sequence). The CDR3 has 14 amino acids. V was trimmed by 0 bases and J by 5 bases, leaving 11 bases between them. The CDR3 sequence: CASSLGTEFTEAFF. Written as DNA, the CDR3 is TGTGCCAGCAGCTTGGGGACTGAGTTTACTGAAGCTTTCTTT.

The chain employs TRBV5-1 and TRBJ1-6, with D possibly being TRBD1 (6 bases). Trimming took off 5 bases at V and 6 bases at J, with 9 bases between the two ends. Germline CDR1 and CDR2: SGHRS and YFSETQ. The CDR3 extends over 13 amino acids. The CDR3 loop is CASSSGVNSPLHF. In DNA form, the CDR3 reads TGCGCCAGCAGTTCAGGGGTTAATTCACCCCTCCACTTT.

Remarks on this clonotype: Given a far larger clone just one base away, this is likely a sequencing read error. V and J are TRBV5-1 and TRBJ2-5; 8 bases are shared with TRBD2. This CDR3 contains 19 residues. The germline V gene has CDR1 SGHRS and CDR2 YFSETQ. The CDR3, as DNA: TGTGTCAGCAGCTGGGTGACGGGGCATACGGAGCGGGAGCAGGAGACCCAGTACTTC. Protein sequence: CVSSWVTGHTEREQETQYF.

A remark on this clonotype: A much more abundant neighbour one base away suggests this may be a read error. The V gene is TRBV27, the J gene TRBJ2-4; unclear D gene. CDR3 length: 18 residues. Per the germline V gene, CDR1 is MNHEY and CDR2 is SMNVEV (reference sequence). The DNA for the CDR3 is TGTGCCAGCAGTTTCACTCAGCTGGGTCCCTTAGCCAAAAACATTCAGTGCTTC. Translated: CASSFTQLGPLAKNIQCF.

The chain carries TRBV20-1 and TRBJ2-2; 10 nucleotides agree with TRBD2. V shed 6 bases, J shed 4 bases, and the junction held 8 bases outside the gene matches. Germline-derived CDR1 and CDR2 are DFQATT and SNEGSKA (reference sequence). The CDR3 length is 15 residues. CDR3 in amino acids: CSAQRGGEVTGELFF. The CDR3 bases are TGCAGTGCCCAGCGGGGGGGCGAGGTCACCGGGGAGCTGTTTTTT.

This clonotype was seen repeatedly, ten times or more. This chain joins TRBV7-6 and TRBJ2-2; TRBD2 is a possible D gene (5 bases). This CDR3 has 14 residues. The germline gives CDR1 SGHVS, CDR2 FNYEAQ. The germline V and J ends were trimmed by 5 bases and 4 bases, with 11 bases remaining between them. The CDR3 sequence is CASSQAAGTGELFF. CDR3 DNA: TGTGCCAGCAGCCAAGCGGCCGGCACCGGGGAGCTGTTTTTT. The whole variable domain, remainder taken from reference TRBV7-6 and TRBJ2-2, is GAGVSQSPRYKVTKRGQDVALRCDPISGHVSLYWYRQALGQGPEFLTYFNYEAQQDKSGLPNDRFSAERPEGSISTLTIQRTEQRDSAMYRCASSQAAGTGELFFGEGSRLTVL.

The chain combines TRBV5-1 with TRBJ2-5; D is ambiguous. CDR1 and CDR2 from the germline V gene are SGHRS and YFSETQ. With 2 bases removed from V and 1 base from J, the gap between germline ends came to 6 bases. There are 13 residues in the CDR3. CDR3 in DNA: TGCGCCAGCAGCTTAGACACCCAAGAGACCCAGTACTTC. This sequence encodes CASSLDTQETQYF. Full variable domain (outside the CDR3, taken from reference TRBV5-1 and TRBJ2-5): KAGVTQTPRYLIKTRGQQVTLSCSPISGHRSVSWYQQTPGQGLQFLFEYFSETQRNKGNFPGRFSGRQFSNSRSEMNVSTLELGDSALYLCASSLDTQETQYFGPGTRLLVL.

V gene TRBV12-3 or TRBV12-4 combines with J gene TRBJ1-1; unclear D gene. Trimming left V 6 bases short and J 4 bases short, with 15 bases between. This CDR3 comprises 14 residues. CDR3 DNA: TGTGCCAGCAGCCCCGCTTTTATTCTCACTGAAGCTTTCTTT. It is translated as CASSPAFILTEAFF.

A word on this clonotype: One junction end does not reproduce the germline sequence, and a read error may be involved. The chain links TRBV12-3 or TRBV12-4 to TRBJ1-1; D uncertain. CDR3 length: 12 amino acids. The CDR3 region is CASRGRDTKACF. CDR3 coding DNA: TGTGCCAGCAGGGGCCGAGACACTAAAGCTTGCTTT.

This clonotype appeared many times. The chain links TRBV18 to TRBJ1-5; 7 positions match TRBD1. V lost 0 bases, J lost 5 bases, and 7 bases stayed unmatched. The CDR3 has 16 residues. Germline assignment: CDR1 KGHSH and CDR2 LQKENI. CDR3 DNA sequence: TGTGCCAGCTCACCACCGACAGGGAAGGAATATCAGCCCCAGCATTTT. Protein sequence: CASSPPTGKEYQPQHF.

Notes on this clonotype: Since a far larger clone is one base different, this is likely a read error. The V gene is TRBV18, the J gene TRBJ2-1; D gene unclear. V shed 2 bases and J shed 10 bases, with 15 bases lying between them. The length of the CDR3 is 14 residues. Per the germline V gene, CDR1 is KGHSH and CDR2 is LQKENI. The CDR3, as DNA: TGTGCCAGCTCACCAGACGCCAGCTCCTACGAGCAGTTCTTC. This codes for CASSPDASSYEQFF. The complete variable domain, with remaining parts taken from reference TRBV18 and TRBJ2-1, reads NAGVMQNPRHLVRRRGQEARLRCSPMKGHSHVYWYRQLPEEGLKFMVYLQKENIIDESGMPKERFSAEFPKEGPSILRIQQVVRGDSAAYFCASSPDASSYEQFFGPGTRLTVL.

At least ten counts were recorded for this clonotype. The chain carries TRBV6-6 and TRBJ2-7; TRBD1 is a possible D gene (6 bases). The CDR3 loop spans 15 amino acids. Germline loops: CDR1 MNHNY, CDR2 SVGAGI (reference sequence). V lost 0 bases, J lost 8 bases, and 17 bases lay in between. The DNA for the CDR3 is TGTGCCAGCAGTTACTCCGGGGACATGCCGGGGAAGCAGTACTTC. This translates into CASSYSGDMPGKQYF.

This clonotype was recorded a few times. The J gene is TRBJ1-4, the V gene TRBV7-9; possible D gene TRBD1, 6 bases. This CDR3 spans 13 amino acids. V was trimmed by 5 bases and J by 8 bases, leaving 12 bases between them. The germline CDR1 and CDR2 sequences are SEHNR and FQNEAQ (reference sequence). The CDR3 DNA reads TGTGCCAGCAGCCCACAGGGTGCAGAAAAACTGTTTTTT. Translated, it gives CASSPQGAEKLFF.

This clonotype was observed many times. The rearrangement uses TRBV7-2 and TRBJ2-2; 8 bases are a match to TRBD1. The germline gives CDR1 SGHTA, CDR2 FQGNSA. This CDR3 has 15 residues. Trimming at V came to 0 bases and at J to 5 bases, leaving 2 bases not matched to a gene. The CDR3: CASSLARGQTGELFF. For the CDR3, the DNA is TGTGCCAGCAGCTTAGCCAGGGGGCAAACCGGGGAGCTGTTTTTT.

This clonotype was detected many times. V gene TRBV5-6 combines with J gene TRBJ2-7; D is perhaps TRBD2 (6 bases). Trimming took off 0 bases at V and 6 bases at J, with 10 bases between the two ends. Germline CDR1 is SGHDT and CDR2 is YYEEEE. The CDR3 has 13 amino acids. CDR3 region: CASSLAGGAEQYF. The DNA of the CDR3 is TGTGCCAGCAGCTTGGCCGGGGGAGCCGAGCAGTACTTC.

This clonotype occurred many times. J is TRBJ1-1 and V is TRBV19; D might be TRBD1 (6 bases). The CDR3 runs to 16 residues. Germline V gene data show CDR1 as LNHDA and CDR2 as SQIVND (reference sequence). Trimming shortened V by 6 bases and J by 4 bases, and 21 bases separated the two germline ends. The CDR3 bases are TGTGCCAGTAGCAACAGGGACATCTTTGTCATCACTGAAGCTTTCTTT. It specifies CASSNRDIFVITEAFF.

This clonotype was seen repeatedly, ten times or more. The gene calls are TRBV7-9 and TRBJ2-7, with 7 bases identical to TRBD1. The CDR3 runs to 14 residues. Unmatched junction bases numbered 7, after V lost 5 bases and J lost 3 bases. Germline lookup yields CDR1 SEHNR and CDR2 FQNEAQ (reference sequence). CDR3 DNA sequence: TGTGCCAGCAGCCGACAGGGCCCGAACTACGAGCAGTACTTC. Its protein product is CASSRQGPNYEQYF.

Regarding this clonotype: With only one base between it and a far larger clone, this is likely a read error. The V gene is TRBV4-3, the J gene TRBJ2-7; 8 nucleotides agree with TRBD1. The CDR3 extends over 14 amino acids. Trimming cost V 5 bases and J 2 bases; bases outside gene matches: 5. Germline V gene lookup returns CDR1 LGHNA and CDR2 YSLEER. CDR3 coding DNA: TGCGCCAGCAGCGAGAGACAGGGGACCTACGAGCAGTACTTC. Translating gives CASSERQGTYEQYF.

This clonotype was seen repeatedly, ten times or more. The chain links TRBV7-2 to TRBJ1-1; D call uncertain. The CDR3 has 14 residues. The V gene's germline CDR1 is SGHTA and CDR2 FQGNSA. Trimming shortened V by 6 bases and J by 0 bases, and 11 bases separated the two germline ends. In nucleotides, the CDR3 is TGTGCCAGCAGGCCTACCCAGATGAACACTGAAGCTTTCTTT. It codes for CASRPTQMNTEAFF.

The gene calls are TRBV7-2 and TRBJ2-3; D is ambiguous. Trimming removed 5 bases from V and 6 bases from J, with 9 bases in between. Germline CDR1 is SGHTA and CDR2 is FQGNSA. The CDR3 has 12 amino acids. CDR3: CASSRISDTQYF. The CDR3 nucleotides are TGTGCCAGCAGCAGAATAAGCGATACGCAGTATTTT.

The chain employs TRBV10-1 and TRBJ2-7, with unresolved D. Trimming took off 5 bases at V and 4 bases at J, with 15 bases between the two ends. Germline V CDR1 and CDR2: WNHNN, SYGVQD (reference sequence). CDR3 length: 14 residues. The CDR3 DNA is TGCGCCAGCAGTATGGACCCACCGTTTTACGAGCAGTACTTC. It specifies CASSMDPPFYEQYF.

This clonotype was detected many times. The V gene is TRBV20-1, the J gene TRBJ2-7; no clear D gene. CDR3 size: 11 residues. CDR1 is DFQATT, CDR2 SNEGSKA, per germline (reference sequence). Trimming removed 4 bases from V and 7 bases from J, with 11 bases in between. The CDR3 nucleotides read TGCAGTGCTACCCATGGGGTGGAGCAGTACTTC. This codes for CSATHGVEQYF.

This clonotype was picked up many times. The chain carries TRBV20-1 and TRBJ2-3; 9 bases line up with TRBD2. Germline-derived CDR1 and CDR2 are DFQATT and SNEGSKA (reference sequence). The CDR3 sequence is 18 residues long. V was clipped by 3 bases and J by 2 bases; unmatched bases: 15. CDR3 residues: CSARPPGGLAGFTDTQYF. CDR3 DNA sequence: TGCAGTGCTAGGCCCCCAGGGGGGCTAGCGGGGTTCACAGATACGCAGTATTTT.